This T cell receptor (beta chain) is drawn from a study of T cells of healthy individuals. MiXCR was run by TCRdb on the 5' RACE reads, yielding one entry per CDR3 protein. The sample shows approximately 50,000 distinct CDR3 sequences, roughly 15% of them seen only once. This CDR3 has 14 residues. Unmatched junction bases numbered 4, after V lost 3 bases and J lost 2 bases. Germline-derived CDR1 and CDR2 are SGHVS and FNYEAQ. This clonotype showed up many times. The chain recombines TRBV7-6 with TRBJ2-7; 7 nucleotides line up with TRBD1. This receptor was taken from a human donor in good health. In nucleotides, the CDR3 is TGTGCCAGCAGCTTGGCGACAGGGACCTACGAGCAGTACTTC. It is translated as CASSLATGTYEQYF.